A selection of T cell receptor beta chains follows, all from one sample in a study of blood T cell repertoires in COVID-19. Produced via immunoSEQ multiplex PCR; TCRdb's table is partial and in-frame only. The sample lists over 65,000 clones; about 76% were seen once. Sequenced material: peripheral blood. The receptors stem from an older man with acute or convalescent COVID-19. CDR3s include the opening cysteine and the closing phenylalanine or tryptophan. D genes are given only for firm matches. Where a row states a size, it is once, few, many or the class of an expanded clone; other rows omit it.

TRBV7-3	NA	NA	TRBJ2-1	CASSSDSNEQFF	TGTGCCAGCAGCTCCGACAGCAATGAGCAGTTCTTC
TRBV28	few	TRBD1	TRBJ1-4	CASSSRQGRLFF	TGTGCCAGCAGTTCCCGACAGGGAAGACTGTTTTTT
TRBV3-1/TRBV3-2	once	TRBD2	TRBJ2-1	CASSPGGLAGAGEQFF	TGTGCCAGCAGCCCCGGGGGACTAGCGGGAGCGGGTGAGCAGTTCTTC
TRBV27	few	NA	TRBJ1-1	CASSIVMNTEAFF	TGTGCCAGCAGTATAGTTATGAACACTGAAGCTTTCTTT
TRBV12-3/TRBV12-4	NA	NA	TRBJ2-3	CASSYRSDTQYF	TGTGCCAGCAGTTACAGGTCAGATACGCAGTATTTT
TRBV27	NA	NA	TRBJ2-2	CASSPRVNTGELFF	TGTGCCAGCAGTCCGAGAGTGAACACCGGGGAGCTGTTTTTT
TRBV5-1	few	TRBD2	TRBJ2-6	CASSTSAGANVLTF	TGCGCCAGCAGCACTAGCGCCGGGGCCAACGTCCTGACTTTC
TRBV11-3	NA	TRBD2	TRBJ2-1	CASSPGLAGDSEQFF	TGTGCCAGCAGCCCCGGACTAGCGGGAGACTCTGAGCAGTTCTTC
TRBV7-7	NA	TRBD2	TRBJ2-7	CASSPGLAGVSYEQYF	TGTGCTAGCAGCCCGGGACTAGCGGGAGTTTCCTACGAGCAGTACTTC
TRBV5-1	few	TRBD2	TRBJ2-1	CASSYTGLAGVYNEQFF	TGCGCCAGCAGCTATACCGGACTAGCGGGAGTCTACAATGAGCAGTTCTTC
TRBV5-1	few	TRBD1	TRBJ2-1	CASSLGTGHNEQFF	TGCGCCAGCAGCTTAGGGACAGGTCACAATGAGCAGTTCTTC
TRBV6-5	NA	TRBD1	TRBJ2-3	CASRGTATDTQYF	TGTGCCAGCAGAGGGACAGCCACAGATACGCAGTATTTT
TRBV28	NA	NA	TRBJ2-1	CASSLVSEQFF	TGTGCCAGCAGTTTGGTCAGTGAGCAGTTCTTC
TRBV5-1	NA	TRBD1	TRBJ2-5	CASSWGASGTGVLETQYF	TGCGCCAGCAGCTGGGGGGCTTCCGGGACAGGGGTCCTAGAGACCCAGTACTTC
TRBV23-1	NA	TRBD2	TRBJ2-2	CASSRRTSGFANTGELFF	TGCGCCAGCAGTCGGCGGACTAGCGGGTTCGCGAACACCGGGGAGCTGTTTTTT
TRBV28	NA	TRBD1	TRBJ1-6	CASGGSYGGQGGSPLHF	TGTGCCAGCGGTGGGTCCTATGGGGGACAGGGGGGTTCACCCCTCCACTTT
TRBV5-1	NA	TRBD1	TRBJ2-2	CASISGTGSGELFF	TGCGCCAGCATTTCTGGGACAGGGAGCGGGGAGCTGTTTTTT
TRBV6-5	many	NA	TRBJ2-7	CASIVNPTELKQYF	TGTGCCAGCATAGTCAACCCGACAGAGTTAAAGCAGTACTTC
TRBV7-3	NA	NA	TRBJ1-3	CASSPRTGNTIYF	TGTGCCAGCAGCCCCCGGACAGGAAACACCATATATTTT
TRBV29-1	NA	NA	TRBJ2-7	CSVGRVDEQYF	TGCAGCGTTGGCAGGGTCGACGAGCAGTACTTC
TRBV5-6	NA	TRBD2	TRBJ2-4	CASSLATGGVAKNIQYF	TGTGCCAGCAGCTTGGCCACGGGGGGAGTAGCCAAAAACATTCAGTACTTC
TRBV9	few	TRBD2	TRBJ2-7	CASSVDPAGDYEQYF	TGTGCCAGCAGCGTAGACCCAGCGGGAGACTACGAGCAGTACTTC
TRBV19	once	TRBD1	TRBJ1-3	CASSSGTGPSSGNTIYF	TGTGCCAGTAGCTCCGGGACAGGGCCGTCCTCTGGAAACACCATATATTTT